Listed here are 5 T cell receptor beta chains from one sample, sequenced in a study of post-analysis software for immune sequencing data. Study-level points and caveats: Several TRBV segments occurring more often in patients than controls included TRBV5-6, TRBV5-1 and TRBV20-1.

cDNA libraries of TCR beta carried unique molecular identifiers. TCRdb used MiXCR to reprocess the PCR reads, holding one entry per CDR3 protein. Of 750,000 to 950,000 distinct CDR3 sequences detected, 35% to 55% appear once; the ten largest clones hold 4.9%. Their target antigens are unknown. Sequencing was performed on blood. Receptors originate from a girl between 5 and 17 years old with multiple sclerosis.

To note about this clonotype: Since a much larger clone is just one base distant, this may be a read error. The V call is TRBV4-3, the J call TRBJ2-1, with D possibly matching TRBD1 (5 bases). The J call may be in error: the DNA end matches TRBJ2-7 better. The CDR3 covers 15 residues. Germline assignment: CDR1 LGHNA and CDR2 YSLEER. The CDR3 DNA follows: TGCGCCAGCAGCCAAGACCTGACAGCCTACAATGAGCAGTACTTC. Its translation is CASSQDLTAYNEQYF.

V and J are TRBV3-1 and TRBJ1-2, with 10 bases matching TRBD1. V lost 4 bases to trimming and J lost 8 bases; unmatched junction nucleotides: 7. Germline values: CDR1 LGHDT, CDR2 YNNKEL (reference sequence). There are 14 residues in the CDR3. CDR3 residues: CASSPRQGAKGYTF. For the CDR3, the DNA is TGTGCCAGCAGCCCCAGACAGGGGGCGAAGGGCTACACCTTC.

This clonotype occurred a few times. The chain is built from TRBV12-3 or TRBV12-4 and TRBJ2-1; 9 bases line up with TRBD2. The CDR3 has 16 amino acids. The V segment lost 6 bases and the J segment 0 bases; nucleotides outside the gene matches: 6. CDR3 in amino acids: CASSPSGKSSYNEQFF. In nucleotides, the CDR3 is TGTGCCAGCAGCCCTAGCGGGAAGTCCTCCTACAATGAGCAGTTCTTC.

This chain links TRBV9 with TRBJ1-1; D uncertain. Looked up from germline, CDR1 is SGDLS and CDR2 is YYNGEE. Trimming took off 4 bases at V and 0 bases at J, with 13 bases between the two ends. The CDR3 extends over 15 amino acids. In DNA, the CDR3 is TGTGCCAGCAGCCCAGATGGGTTCATGAACACTGAAGCTTTCTTT. Its protein product is CASSPDGFMNTEAFF.

The chain links TRBV7-8 to TRBJ1-5; D gene unclear. Germline CDR1 reads SGHVS; CDR2 reads FQNEAQ. This CDR3 has 16 residues. Trimming removed 5 bases at V and 0 bases at J, with 14 bases between. The CDR3 DNA reads TGTGCCAGCAGCCCAGTAGGTCTGACTAGCAATCAGCCCCAGCATTTT. It is translated as CASSPVGLTSNQPQHF.